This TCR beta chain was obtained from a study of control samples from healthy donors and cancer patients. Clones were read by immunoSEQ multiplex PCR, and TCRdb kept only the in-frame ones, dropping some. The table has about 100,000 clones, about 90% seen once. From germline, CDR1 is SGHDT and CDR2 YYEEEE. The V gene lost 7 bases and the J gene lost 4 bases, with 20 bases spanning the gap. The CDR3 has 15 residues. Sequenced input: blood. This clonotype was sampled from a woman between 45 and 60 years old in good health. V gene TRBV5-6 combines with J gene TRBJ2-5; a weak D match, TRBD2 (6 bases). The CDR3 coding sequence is TGTGCCAGCCGGGGGACGGTTTTAGGGAGAGAGACCCAGTACTTC. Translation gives CASRGTVLGRETQYF.